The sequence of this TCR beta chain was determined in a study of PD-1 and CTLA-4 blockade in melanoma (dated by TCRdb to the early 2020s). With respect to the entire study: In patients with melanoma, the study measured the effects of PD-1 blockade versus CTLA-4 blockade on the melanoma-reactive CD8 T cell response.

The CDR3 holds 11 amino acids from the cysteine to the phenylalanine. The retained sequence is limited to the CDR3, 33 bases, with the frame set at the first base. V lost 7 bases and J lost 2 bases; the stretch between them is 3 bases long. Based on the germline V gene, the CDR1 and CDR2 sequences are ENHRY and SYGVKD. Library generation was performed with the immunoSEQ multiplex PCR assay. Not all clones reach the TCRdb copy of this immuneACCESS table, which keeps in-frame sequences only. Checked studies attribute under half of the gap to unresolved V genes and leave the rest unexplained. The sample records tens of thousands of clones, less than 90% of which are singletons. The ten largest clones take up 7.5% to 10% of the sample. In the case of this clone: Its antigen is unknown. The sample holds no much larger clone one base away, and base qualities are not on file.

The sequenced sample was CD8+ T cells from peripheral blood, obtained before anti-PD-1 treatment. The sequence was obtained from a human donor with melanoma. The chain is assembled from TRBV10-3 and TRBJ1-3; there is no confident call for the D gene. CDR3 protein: CAIKAGNTIYF. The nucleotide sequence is TGTGCCATCAAAGCTGGAAACACCATATATTTT.